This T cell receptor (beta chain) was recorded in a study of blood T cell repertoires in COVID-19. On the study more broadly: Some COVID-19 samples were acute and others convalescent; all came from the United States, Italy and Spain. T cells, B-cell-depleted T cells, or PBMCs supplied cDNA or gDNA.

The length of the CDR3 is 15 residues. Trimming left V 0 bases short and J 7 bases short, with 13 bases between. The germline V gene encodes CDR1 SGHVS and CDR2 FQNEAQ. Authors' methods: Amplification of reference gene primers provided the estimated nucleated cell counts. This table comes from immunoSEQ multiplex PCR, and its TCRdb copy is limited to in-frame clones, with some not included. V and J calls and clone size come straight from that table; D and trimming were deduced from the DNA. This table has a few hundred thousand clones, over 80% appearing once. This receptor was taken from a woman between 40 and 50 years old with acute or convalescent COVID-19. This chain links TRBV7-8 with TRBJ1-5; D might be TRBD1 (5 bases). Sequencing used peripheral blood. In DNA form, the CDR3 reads TGTGCCAGCAGCTTAGCTAAGTTGGAGGGGCAGCCCCAGCATTTT. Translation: CASSLAKLEGQPQHF.